This record covers a single T cell receptor beta chain. This specimen comes from a study of control samples from healthy donors and cancer patients. Germline lookup yields CDR1 LNHNV and CDR2 YYDKDF (reference sequence). Trimming removed 0 bases at V and 4 bases at J, with 10 bases between. There are 16 residues in the CDR3. Profiled with immunoSEQ multiplex PCR; TCRdb holds only in-frame clones, not every one. The sample has over 150,000 clones, just under 95% seen once. This chain links TRBV15 with TRBJ1-6, with D unclear. This TCR was sampled from a man aged 40-49 years in good health. The sample was blood. This CDR3 reads CATSREMSSYNSPLHF. The CDR3 DNA sequence: TGTGCCACCAGCAGAGAGATGAGCAGTTATAATTCACCCCTCCACTTT.